The clone carrying this T cell receptor beta chain was counted ten times or more. Its antigen is currently unknown. Axillary draining lymph nodes of breast cancer patients supplied the node samples. The source of the sample is a study of breast tumors, draining lymph nodes, adjacent tissues. Study-level points and caveats: That most tumor T cells come from lymph nodes remained unproven. The data were judged consistent with most tumor T cells coming from lymph node and expanding in tumor.

TCRdb passed the multiplex PCR reads through MiXCR, listing each CDR3 protein once. The data show about 89,000 distinct CDR3 sequences, approximately 31% seen once. The clonotype originates from a female donor with breast cancer. Some clones in this sample may be carry-over from other donors' samples. Sequenced input: axillary lymph node tissue.

CDR3 nucleotide sequence: TGCAGTGCTAGACGGGAGATTAGCGACGAGCAGTACTTC. This encodes CSARREISDEQYF. The chain carries TRBV20-1 and TRBJ2-7, with D tentatively TRBD2 (6 bases). CDR3 length: 13 amino acids. The V gene lost 2 bases and the J gene lost 5 bases, with 13 bases spanning the gap. Germline CDR1 is DFQATT and CDR2 is SNEGSKA (reference sequence).